Described below is a single T cell receptor beta chain sequence and its context. What it recognizes is unknown. The data were taken from a study of T cell responses to AZD1222 COVID-19 vaccine. General study points: The study reported that nearly half of spike-specific TCRs target unmutated variant regions.

Clones were sequenced by immunoSEQ multiplex PCR, and TCRdb holds only the in-frame ones, with some missing. This table has 140,000 or so clones, roughly nine tenths appearing once. The CDR3 has 18 residues. Germline CDR1 SGHNT, CDR2 YYREEE (reference sequence). The J segment lost 2 bases and the V segment lost 1 base, leaving 10 bases of the junction unmatched. This chain uses TRBV5-4 with TRBJ2-1; 9 bases fit TRBD2. This sequence originates from an adult in good health. Source: peripheral blood, taken on day 0 of AZD1222 vaccination. CDR3 DNA sequence: TGTGCCAGCAGCTTGATAGTCCTAGCGGGATCCGCCTACAATGAGCAGTTCTTC. Protein sequence: CASSLIVLAGSAYNEQFF.